Each of the 8 T cell receptor beta chains below was sequenced from the same sample in a study of human T cells and chemical hapten exposure. MiXCR was run by TCRdb on the RACE reads, yielding one entry per CDR3 protein. The sample contains 250,000 or so distinct CDR3 sequences, almost 8% of which appear only once. Time point noted: pre-sensitization, week 0. The treatment: therapeutic diphenylcyclopropenone sensitization with weekly scalp DPC. Sample: whole blood, taken in connection with sensitization to the hapten diphenylcyclopropenone (DPC). These receptors came from a man younger than 30 with alopecia areata. Some clones in this sample may be carry-over from other donors' samples.

This clonotype turned up a few times. J is TRBJ1-2 and V is TRBV6-5; D gene uncertain. The CDR3 is made up of 15 amino acids. CDR1 MNHEY and CDR2 SVGAGI come from the germline V gene. Trimming took off 7 bases at V and 0 bases at J, with 15 bases between the two ends. CDR3 DNA sequence: TGTGCCAGCAATCGGGGTTCAGGAGCTAACTATGGCTACACCTTC. Translation: CASNRGSGANYGYTF.

This clonotype has a count of ten or more. The V call is TRBV10-2, the J call TRBJ1-2, with D maybe TRBD1 (6 bases). The V and J ends lost 6 bases and 4 bases respectively, with 18 bases between them. The CDR3 consists of 15 residues. CDR1 and CDR2 (germline): WSHSY, SAAADI. CDR3 residues: CASSREQGKTYGYTF. CDR3 in DNA: TGCGCCAGCAGCAGAGAACAGGGAAAAACCTATGGCTACACCTTC.

This clonotype was counted a few times. The V call is TRBV6-5, the J call TRBJ1-2, with D perhaps TRBD1 (6 bases). Germline CDR1 MNHEY, CDR2 SVGAGI. V was cut by 6 bases and J by 4 bases, with 12 bases left in between. The CDR3 spans 13 residues. Here the CDR3 reads CASSRADSYGYTF. The CDR3 DNA sequence: TGTGCCAGCAGCCGGGCGGACAGCTATGGCTACACCTTC.

This clonotype showed up many times. V usage is TRBV20-1 and J usage is TRBJ1-6; D possibly corresponds to TRBD1 (5 bases). Germline V gene lookup returns CDR1 DFQATT and CDR2 SNEGSKA (reference sequence). The V end was cut by 3 bases, the J end by 0 bases, with 9 bases between. The CDR3 runs 15 residues. CDR3 nucleotides: TGCAGTGCTAGGGGGCGGAGCTCCTATAATTCACCCCTCCACTTT. This sequence encodes CSARGRSSYNSPLHF.

The chain joins TRBV12-3 or TRBV12-4 to TRBJ1-3; D may be TRBD1 (6 bases). Trimming took off 5 bases at V and 4 bases at J, with 12 bases between the two ends. This CDR3 is 14 amino acids long. CDR3 bases: TGTGCCAGCAGTGAACAGGGACCCGGAAACACCATATATTTT. Its protein is CASSEQGPGNTIYF.

This clonotype was seen a few times. The gene calls are TRBV14 and TRBJ1-1, with no clear D. The V end lost 1 base, the J end lost 4 bases, and 4 bases lay between the germline ends. Germline loops: CDR1 SGHDN, CDR2 FVKESK. The CDR3 is made up of 12 amino acids. As DNA, the CDR3 is TGTGCCAGCAGCCAAGTCCCCACTGAAGCTTTCTTT. This codes for CASSQVPTEAFF.

This clonotype turned up a few times. The chain joins TRBV7-3 to TRBJ2-2; the D is unclear. Germline loops: CDR1 SGHTA, CDR2 FQGTGA. The CDR3 loop spans 17 amino acids. Trimming took 5 bases from V and 1 from J, leaving 17 bases between them. The CDR3 protein is CASSLEGMTRNTGELFF. The CDR3 nucleotides read TGTGCCAGCAGCCTAGAAGGGATGACGCGGAACACCGGGGAGCTGTTTTTT. The full variable domain, with the rest looked up from reference TRBV7-3 and TRBJ2-2, is GAGVSQTPSNKVTEKGKYVELRCDPISGHTALYWYRQSLGQGPEFLIYFQGTGAADDSGLPNDRFFAVRPEGSVSTLKIQRTERGDSAVYLCASSLEGMTRNTGELFFGEGSRLTVL.

This clonotype occurred a few times. The V gene is TRBV6-2 or TRBV6-3, the J gene TRBJ2-2; D gene ambiguous. The V gene lost 2 bases and the J gene lost 8 bases, with 12 bases spanning the gap. Germline V lookup: CDR1 MNHEY, CDR2 SVGEGT. The CDR3 is 14 residues long. The CDR3 spells CASSYPDERGELFF. CDR3 DNA: TGTGCCAGCAGTTACCCGGATGAACGGGGGGAGCTGTTTTTT.